Listed below are T cell receptor beta chains from one sample, sequenced in a study of blood T cell repertoires in COVID-19. Clones were sequenced by immunoSEQ multiplex PCR, and TCRdb holds only the in-frame ones, with some missing. The data contain fewer than 250,000 clones, approximately 84% of them singletons. Sequencing was performed on PBMCs or T cells enriched from blood (not recorded which). These receptors all stem from a woman aged 30 to 39 who had recovered from COVID-19. Both conserved end residues are trimmed from each CDR3. Each record gives: J gene, V gene, CDR3 protein.

TRBJ1-2	TRBV15	ATSREDQGASYGYT
TRBJ2-7	TRBV9	ASSPGGTVPSYEQY
TRBJ1-6	TRBV28	ASSPLAGTNSPLH
TRBJ1-5	TRBV6-5	ASKLGGNGNQPQH
TRBJ1-1	TRBV10-3	AIRNLGGSNTEAF
TRBJ1-2	TRBV2	ASTGSNIYGYT
TRBJ1-2	TRBV28	ASSVQANYGYT
TRBJ1-4	TRBV14	ASSQRDSLPTTGKLF
TRBJ2-2	TRBV28	ATLRPSGDSGELF
TRBJ2-1	TRBV7-2	ASRSTRTYNEQF
TRBJ2-3	TRBV5-1	ASSLGGLAGRDTQY
TRBJ2-3	TRBV7-9	ASSPRQGSTDTQY
TRBJ2-3	TRBV7-9	ASSFSSLTQY
TRBJ1-4	TRBV1	TSSQAGGGACEKLF
TRBJ2-3	TRBV2	ASRLAGGGDTQY
TRBJ2-1	TRBV9	ASSLTSGSRYEQF
TRBJ2-2	TRBV19	ASSILTTGTGELF
TRBJ2-3	TRBV12-5	ASAPPQGSPSSSEDTQY
TRBJ2-3	TRBV5-1	AGSPGLAELDTQY
TRBJ1-6	TRBV10-1	ASSKGPQGGYNSPLH
TRBJ1-1	TRBV29-1	SVSRVLNTEAF
TRBJ2-7	TRBV6-6	ASRDFGTSYEQY
TRBJ2-4	TRBV7-2	ASSFASGTGDNIQY
TRBJ1-1	TRBV28	AISRGGLGNTEAF
TRBJ2-5	TRBV9	ASSSNRGRQETQY
TRBJ1-5	TRBV25-1	ASSVTVSNQPQH
TRBJ1-2	TRBV9	ASSVLDRGTYGYT
TRBJ1-1	TRBV7-7	ASSQYTQGLNTEAF
TRBJ1-2	TRBV27	ASSLARNYGYT
TRBJ2-1	TRBV21-1	ASGSSGSRNEQF
TRBJ1-6	TRBV11-2	ASSFEGYSPLH
TRBJ2-1	TRBV12-3/TRBV12-4	ASTQGYNEQF
TRBJ2-5	TRBV7-2	ASSPRSSAGGSGTQY
TRBJ1-5	TRBV7-8	ASSVPETGQDQPQH
TRBJ2-2	TRBV5-6	ASSLLAGVTGELF
TRBJ2-7	TRBV5-4	ASSPTSGAYEQY
TRBJ1-2	TRBV18	ASSQGQVDGYT
TRBJ2-5	TRBV2	ASRQGGETQY
TRBJ1-2	TRBV5-1	ASSPTGTVGSYT
TRBJ2-2	TRBV4-2	ASSQVSLAGAANTGELF
TRBJ1-1	TRBV15	ATSRGTGTGGRTEAF
TRBJ2-7	TRBV10-3	AISAGTGSYEQY
TRBJ2-7	TRBV6-1	ASSEFRVGYEQY
TRBJ2-5	TRBV5-1	ASSPTTSGDPRTQY
TRBJ1-4	TRBV5-1	ASSLDSRTNEKLF
TRBJ1-2	TRBV4-2	ASSQDLGGNYGYT
TRBJ1-4	TRBV28	ASRPQGAREKLF
TRBJ2-7	TRBV7-2	ASSPGGSSYEQY
TRBJ1-6	TRBV2	ASSWGQTNSPLH
TRBJ1-1	TRBV6-5	ASVGQANTEAF
TRBJ2-1	TRBV20-1	SATVAGKQF
TRBJ1-1	TRBV12-3/TRBV12-4	ASSLTGVTEAF
TRBJ1-1	TRBV18	ASSMGGNTEAF
TRBJ2-3	TRBV12-3/TRBV12-4	ASSFIFSDTQY